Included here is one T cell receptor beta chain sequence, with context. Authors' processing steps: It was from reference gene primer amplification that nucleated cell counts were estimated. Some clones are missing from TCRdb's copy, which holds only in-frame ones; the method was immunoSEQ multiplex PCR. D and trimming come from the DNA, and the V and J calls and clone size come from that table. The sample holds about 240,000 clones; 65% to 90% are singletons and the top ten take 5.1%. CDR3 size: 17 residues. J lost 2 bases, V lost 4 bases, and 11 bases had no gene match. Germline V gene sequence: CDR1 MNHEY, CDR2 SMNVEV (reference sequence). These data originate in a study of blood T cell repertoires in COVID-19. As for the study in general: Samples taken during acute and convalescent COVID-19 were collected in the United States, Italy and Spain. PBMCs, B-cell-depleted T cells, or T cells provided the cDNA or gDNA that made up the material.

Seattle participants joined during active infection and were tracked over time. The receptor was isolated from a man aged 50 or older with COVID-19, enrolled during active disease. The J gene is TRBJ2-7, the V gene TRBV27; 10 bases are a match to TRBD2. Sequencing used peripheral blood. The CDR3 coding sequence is TGTGCCAGCAGTTGGGGAAGAGCGGGGGGGCAAACCTACGAGCAGTACTTC. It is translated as CASSWGRAGGQTYEQYF.